A single T cell receptor (beta chain) is shown here with its context. Only in-frame clones appear in the TCRdb table, and some are missing; sequencing was by immunoSEQ multiplex PCR. The sample has more than 200,000 clones, approximately 90% seen once. These data originate in a study of blood T cell repertoires in COVID-19. CDR1 WSHSY and CDR2 SAAADI come from the germline V gene. The CDR3 runs to 17 residues. J was trimmed by 4 bases and V by 3 bases; bases with no gene match: 6. The chain joins TRBV10-2 to TRBJ2-5, with 15 bases lining up with TRBD2. What was sequenced was peripheral blood. The clonotype comes from a woman aged 45-59 years with COVID-19, enrolled during active disease. In DNA form, the CDR3 reads TGCGCCAGCAGTGAATCGATGGGACTAGCGGGGGGAGAGACCCAGTACTTC. This codes for CASSESMGLAGGETQYF.